This T cell receptor beta chain is from a study of T-cell memory formation after mild COVID-19. Turning to the study itself: Across donors, TCR clusters were largely donor specific.

Whole-study findings and limits: The SARS-CoV-2 specificity of second-wave clones reaching peak at day 37 remained unverified.

Concerning this clonotype: Its antigen remains unidentified.

This CDR3 region has 14 residues. The V gene end was trimmed by 6 bases and the J gene end by 4 bases; junction bases not matched to a gene: 7. The germline V gene has CDR1 KGHSH and CDR2 LQKENI. Barcoded TCR alpha and TCR beta cDNA libraries with UMIs came from 5'RACE using constant-segment primers. Each CDR3 protein gets one entry after TCRdb re-called the 5' RACE reads with MiXCR. Of about 270,000 distinct CDR3 sequences detected, 15% appear once; the ten largest clones hold about 2%. V and J are TRBV18 and TRBJ2-7, with TRBD1 identical over 9 bases. This receptor was identified in an adult woman who had mild COVID-19 (a few samples of this study predate the infection). Cell type and time point are not known. Sequenced material: PBMCs or a T cell subset sorted from them (not recorded which). The CDR3 loop is CASSPGQGKYEQYF. CDR3 coding DNA: TGTGCCAGCTCGCCGGGACAGGGAAAGTACGAGCAGTACTTC.